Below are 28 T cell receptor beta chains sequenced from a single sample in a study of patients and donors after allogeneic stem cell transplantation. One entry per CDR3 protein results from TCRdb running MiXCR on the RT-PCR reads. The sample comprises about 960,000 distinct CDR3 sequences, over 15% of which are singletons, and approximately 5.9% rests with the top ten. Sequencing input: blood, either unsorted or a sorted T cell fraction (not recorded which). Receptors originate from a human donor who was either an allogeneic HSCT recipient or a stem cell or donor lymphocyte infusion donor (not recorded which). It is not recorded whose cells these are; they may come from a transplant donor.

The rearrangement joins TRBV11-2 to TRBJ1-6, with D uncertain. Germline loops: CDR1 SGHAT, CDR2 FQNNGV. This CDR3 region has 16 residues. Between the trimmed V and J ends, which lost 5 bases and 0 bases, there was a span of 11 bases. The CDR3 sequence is CASSPAGSSYNSPLHF. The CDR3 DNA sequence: TGTGCCAGCAGCCCGGCGGGCAGCTCCTATAATTCACCCCTCCACTTT.

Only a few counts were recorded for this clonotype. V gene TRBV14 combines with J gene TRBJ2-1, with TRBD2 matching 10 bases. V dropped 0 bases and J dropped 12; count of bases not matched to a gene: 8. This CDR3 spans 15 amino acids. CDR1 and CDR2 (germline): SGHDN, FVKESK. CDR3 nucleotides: TGTGCCAGCAGCCAAGATTCTAGCGGGAGTTTGGGGCAGTTCTTC. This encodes CASSQDSSGSLGQFF.

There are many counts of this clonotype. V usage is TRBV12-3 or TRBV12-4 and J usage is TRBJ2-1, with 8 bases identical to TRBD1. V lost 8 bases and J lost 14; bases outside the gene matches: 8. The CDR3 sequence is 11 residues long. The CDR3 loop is CASQFRTGKFF. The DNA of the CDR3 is TGTGCCAGCCAGTTTCGGACAGGGAAGTTCTTC.

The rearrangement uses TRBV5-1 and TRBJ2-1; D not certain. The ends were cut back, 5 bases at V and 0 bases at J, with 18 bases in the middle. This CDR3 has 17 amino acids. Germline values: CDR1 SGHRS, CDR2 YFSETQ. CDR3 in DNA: TGCGCCAGCAGTACCCCTCATGGGCGGAGCTCCTACAATGAGCAGTTCTTC. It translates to CASSTPHGRSSYNEQFF.

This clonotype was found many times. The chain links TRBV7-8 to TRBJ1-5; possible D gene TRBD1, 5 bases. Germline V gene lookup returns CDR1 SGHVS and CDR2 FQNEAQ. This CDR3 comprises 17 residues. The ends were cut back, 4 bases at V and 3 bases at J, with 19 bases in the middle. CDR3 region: CASSYLGEGRANQPQHF. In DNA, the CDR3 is TGTGCCAGCAGCTACCTTGGGGAGGGGAGGGCCAATCAGCCCCAGCATTTT.

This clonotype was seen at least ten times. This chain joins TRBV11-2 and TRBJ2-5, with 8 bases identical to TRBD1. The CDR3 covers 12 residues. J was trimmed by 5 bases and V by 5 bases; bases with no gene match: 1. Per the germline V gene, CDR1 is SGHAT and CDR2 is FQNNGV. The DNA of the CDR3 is TGTGCCAGCAGCCGGACAGGGGAGACCCAGTACTTC. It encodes CASSRTGETQYF.

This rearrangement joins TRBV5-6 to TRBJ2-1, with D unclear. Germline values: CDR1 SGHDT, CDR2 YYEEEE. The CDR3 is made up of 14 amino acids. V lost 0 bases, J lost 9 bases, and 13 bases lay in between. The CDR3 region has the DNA TGTGCCAGCAGCTTGGGTGGTAGCATACGTGAGCAGTTCTTC. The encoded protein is CASSLGGSIREQFF.

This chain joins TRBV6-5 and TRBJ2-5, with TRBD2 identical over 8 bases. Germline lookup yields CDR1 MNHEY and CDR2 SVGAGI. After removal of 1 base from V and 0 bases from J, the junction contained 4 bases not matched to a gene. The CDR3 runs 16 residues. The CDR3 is CASSYLGGRHQETQYF. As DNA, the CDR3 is TGTGCCAGCAGTTACTTAGGCGGGAGGCACCAAGAGACCCAGTACTTC.

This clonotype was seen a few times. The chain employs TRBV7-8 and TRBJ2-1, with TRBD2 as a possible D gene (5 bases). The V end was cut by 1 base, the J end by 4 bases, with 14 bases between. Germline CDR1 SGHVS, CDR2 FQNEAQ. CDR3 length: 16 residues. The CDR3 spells CASSLGLAPTYNEQFF. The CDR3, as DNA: TGTGCCAGCAGCTTAGGGCTAGCTCCAACTTACAATGAGCAGTTCTTC.

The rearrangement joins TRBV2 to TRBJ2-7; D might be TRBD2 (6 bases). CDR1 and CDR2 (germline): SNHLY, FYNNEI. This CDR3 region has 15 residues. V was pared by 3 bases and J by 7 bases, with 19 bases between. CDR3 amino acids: CASSETLAPLKEQYF. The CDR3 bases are TGTGCCAGCAGTGAGACCCTAGCGCCCCTGAAGGAGCAGTACTTC.

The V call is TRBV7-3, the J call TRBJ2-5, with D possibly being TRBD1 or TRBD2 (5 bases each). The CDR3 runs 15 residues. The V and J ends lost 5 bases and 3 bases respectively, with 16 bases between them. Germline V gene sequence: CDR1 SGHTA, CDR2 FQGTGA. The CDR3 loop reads CASSARGGTEETQYF. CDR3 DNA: TGTGCCAGCAGCGCGAGGGGTGGGACGGAAGAGACCCAGTACTTC.

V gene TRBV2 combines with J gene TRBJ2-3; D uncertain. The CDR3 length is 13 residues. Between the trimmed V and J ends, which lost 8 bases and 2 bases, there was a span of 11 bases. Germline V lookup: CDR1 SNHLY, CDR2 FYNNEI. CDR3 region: CASSLQDTDTQYF. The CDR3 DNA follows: TGTGCCAGCTCCCTCCAGGACACAGATACGCAGTATTTT.

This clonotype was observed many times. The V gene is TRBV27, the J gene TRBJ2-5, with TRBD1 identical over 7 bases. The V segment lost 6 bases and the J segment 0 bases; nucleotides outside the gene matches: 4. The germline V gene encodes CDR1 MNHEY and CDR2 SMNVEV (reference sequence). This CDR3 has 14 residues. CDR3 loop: CASRHRGNQETQYF. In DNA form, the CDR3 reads TGTGCCAGCAGGCACAGGGGCAACCAAGAGACCCAGTACTTC.

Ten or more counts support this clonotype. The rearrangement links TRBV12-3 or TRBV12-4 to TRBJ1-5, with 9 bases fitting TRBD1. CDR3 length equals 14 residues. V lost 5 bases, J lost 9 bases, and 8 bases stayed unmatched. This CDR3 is CASSPGQGLGPQHF. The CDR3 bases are TGTGCCAGCAGTCCGGGACAGGGCCTAGGGCCCCAGCATTTT.

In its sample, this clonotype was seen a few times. The CDR3 reads CASSQSPGRPKNTEAFF. CDR3 sequence (DNA): TGTGCCAGCAGTCAGTCTCCCGGGAGGCCGAAGAACACTGAAGCTTTCTTT. The chain employs TRBV6-2 or TRBV6-3 and TRBJ1-1; the D is unclear. Between the trimmed V and J ends, which lost 5 bases and 1 base, there was a span of 20 bases. Per germline, CDR1 MNHEY and CDR2 SVGEGT. The CDR3 is made up of 17 amino acids.

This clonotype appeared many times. The CDR3 DNA is TGTGCCAGCAGTTTAGCTCCAGGGAGATTTTTGGATACGCAGTATTTT. As protein: CASSLAPGRFLDTQYF. This chain links TRBV12-3 or TRBV12-4 with TRBJ2-3, with D possibly being TRBD1 or TRBD2 (5 bases each). V was cut by 0 bases and J by 6 bases, with 16 bases left in between. The CDR3 spans 16 residues.

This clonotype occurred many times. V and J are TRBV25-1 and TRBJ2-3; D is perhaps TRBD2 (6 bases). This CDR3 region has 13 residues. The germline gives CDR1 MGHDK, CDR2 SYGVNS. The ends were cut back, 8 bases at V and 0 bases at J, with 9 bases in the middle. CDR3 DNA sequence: TGTGCCAGCTCTCGGGAGAGCACAGATACGCAGTATTTT. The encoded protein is CASSRESTDTQYF.

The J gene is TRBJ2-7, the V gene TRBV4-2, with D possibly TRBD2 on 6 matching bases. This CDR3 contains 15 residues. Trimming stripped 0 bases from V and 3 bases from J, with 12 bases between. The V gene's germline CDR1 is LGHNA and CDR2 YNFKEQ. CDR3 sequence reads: CASSQDLRGRYEQYF. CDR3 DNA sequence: TGTGCCAGCAGCCAAGATCTGCGGGGTCGCTACGAGCAGTACTTC.

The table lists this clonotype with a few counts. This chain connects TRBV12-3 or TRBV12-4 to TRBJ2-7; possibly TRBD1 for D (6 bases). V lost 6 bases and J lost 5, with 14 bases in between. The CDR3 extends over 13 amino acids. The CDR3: CASRPGHFNEQYF. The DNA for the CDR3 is TGTGCCAGCAGGCCGGGACATTTTAACGAGCAGTACTTC.

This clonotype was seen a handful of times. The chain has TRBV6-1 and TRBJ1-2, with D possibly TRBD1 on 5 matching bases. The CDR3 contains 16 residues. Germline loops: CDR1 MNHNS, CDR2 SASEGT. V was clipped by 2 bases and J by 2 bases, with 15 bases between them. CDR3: CASSELGGGGNYGYTF. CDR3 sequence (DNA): TGTGCCAGCAGTGAACTCGGAGGTGGGGGGAACTATGGCTACACCTTC.

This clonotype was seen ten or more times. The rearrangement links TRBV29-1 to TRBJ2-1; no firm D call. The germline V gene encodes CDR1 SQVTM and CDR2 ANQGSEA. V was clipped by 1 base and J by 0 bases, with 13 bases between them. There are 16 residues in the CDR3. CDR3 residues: CSVEGGDGSSYNEQFF. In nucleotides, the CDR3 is TGCAGCGTTGAAGGGGGTGATGGAAGCTCCTACAATGAGCAGTTCTTC.

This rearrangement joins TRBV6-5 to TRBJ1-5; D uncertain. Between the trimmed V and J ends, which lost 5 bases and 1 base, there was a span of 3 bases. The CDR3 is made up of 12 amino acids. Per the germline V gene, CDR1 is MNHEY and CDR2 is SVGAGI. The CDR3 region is CASSKSNQPQHF. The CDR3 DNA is TGTGCCAGCAGTAAGAGCAATCAGCCCCAGCATTTT.

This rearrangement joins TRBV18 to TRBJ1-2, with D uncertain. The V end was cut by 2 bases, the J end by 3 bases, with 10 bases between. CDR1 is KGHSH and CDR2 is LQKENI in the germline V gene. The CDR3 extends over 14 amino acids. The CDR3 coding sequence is TGTGCCAGCTCACCATCCAGGTTCGACTATGGCTACACCTTC. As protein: CASSPSRFDYGYTF.

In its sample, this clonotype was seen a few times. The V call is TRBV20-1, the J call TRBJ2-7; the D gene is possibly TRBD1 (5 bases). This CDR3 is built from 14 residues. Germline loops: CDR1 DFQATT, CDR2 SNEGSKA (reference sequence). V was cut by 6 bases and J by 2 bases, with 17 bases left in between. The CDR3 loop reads CSAKKGTGTYEQYF. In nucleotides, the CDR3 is TGCAGTGCCAAGAAGGGAACAGGAACCTACGAGCAGTACTTC.

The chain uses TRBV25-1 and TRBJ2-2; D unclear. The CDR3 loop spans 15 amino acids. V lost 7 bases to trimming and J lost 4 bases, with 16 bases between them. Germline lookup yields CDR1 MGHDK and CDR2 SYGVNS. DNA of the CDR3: TGTGCCAGCACGGACGGTCTCCTAGGCACCGGGGAGCTGTTTTTT. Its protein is CASTDGLLGTGELFF.

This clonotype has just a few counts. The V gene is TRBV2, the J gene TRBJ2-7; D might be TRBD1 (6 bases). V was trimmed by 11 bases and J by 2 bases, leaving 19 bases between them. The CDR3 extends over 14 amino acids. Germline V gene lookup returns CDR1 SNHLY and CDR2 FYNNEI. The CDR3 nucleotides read TGTGCCGGAATACCAGGGGTCCCAGCCTACGAGCAGTACTTC. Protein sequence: CAGIPGVPAYEQYF.

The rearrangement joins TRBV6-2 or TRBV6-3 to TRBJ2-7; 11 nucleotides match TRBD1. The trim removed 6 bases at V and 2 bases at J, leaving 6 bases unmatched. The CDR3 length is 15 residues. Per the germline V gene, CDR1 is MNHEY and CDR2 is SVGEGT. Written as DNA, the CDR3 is TGTGCCAGCAGCTCTCAGGGACAGGGGGCCTACGAGCAGTACTTC. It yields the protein CASSSQGQGAYEQYF.

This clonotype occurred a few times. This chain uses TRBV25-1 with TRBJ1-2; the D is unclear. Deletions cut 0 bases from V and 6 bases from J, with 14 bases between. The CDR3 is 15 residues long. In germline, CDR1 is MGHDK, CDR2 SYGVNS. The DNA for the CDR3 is TGTGCCAGCAGTGAATACGGAGAGCGGATGGATGGCTACACCTTC. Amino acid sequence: CASSEYGERMDGYTF.